These T cell receptor beta chains were read from a single sample in a study of T cells after somatic rescue of genetic block. Measured with immunoSEQ multiplex PCR; TCRdb has only the in-frame clones, and not every one. In the table there are some 10,000 clones, 74% of which are singletons. The sequenced sample was peripheral blood mononuclear cells (PBMCs). These TCRs come from a boy aged 5-17 years. The CDR3 runs from the conserved cysteine through the conserved F or W. The D gene is left open where the match is weak.

D gene | J gene | V gene | CDR3 protein
NA | TRBJ2-1 | TRBV7-7 | CASSLGTNSYNEQFF
NA | TRBJ1-2 | TRBV15 | CATSRDKFYGYTF
NA | TRBJ1-2 | TRBV19 | CASSITRHADYGYTF
NA | TRBJ2-1 | TRBV5-1 | CASSPPGLAENEQFF
NA | TRBJ1-5 | TRBV2 | CASSFQTAFNQPQHF
NA | TRBJ2-3 | TRBV4-2 | CASSQDRGGDRTDTQYF
TRBD2 | TRBJ2-3 | TRBV5-6 | CASSLEPGLRTDTQYF
TRBD1 | TRBJ2-5 | TRBV2 | CASTGQGQETQYF
NA | TRBJ2-7 | TRBV7-8 | CASSWDIYEQYF
TRBD1 | TRBJ2-5 | TRBV5-4 | CASSFSFGTVIQETQYF
TRBD1 | TRBJ1-2 | TRBV30 | CAWSRRQGAEGYTF
NA | TRBJ1-2 | TRBV28 | CASSPRREWWYGYTF
NA | TRBJ2-7 | TRBV27 | CASRRGQLVYF
NA | TRBJ2-7 | TRBV2 | CASNRGHSYEQYF
TRBD1 | TRBJ1-2 | TRBV11-3 | CASRTGRAFYGYTF
TRBD1 | TRBJ1-2 | TRBV29-1 | CSVEGGGGGVYGYTF
NA | TRBJ1-2 | TRBV6-5 | CASSYLRTDGYTF
TRBD1 | TRBJ1-5 | TRBV30 | CAWSPQGNQPQHF
TRBD1 | TRBJ2-5 | TRBV7-9 | CASSNRAGGETQYF
TRBD1 | TRBJ2-5 | TRBV5-1 | CASSWGTGQETQYF
NA | TRBJ1-2 | TRBV18 | CASSPAQGDRTGYGYTF
NA | TRBJ2-4 | TRBV6-5 | CASSSYRETKNIQYF
NA | TRBJ2-1 | TRBV5-6 | CASSWGPRNEQFF
TRBD1 | TRBJ1-6 | TRBV18 | CASSLTGNRPSPLHF
TRBD1 | TRBJ1-1 | TRBV5-1 | CASSLGQGWTEAFF
TRBD2 | TRBJ2-3 | TRBV5-1 | CASSLGLAVTDTQYF
NA | TRBJ1-1 | TRBV6-5 | CASLDISNTEAFF
NA | TRBJ1-1 | TRBV4-2 | CASSQDSAGRAFF
NA | TRBJ2-7 | TRBV5-1 | CASSFLPFGLTFYEQYF
TRBD2 | TRBJ2-5 | TRBV4-2 | CASSHSWGTSGGLQETQYF
NA | TRBJ1-2 | TRBV25-1 | CASSASGNGYTF
NA | TRBJ1-1 | TRBV11-3 | CASSTQTYTEAFF
NA | TRBJ2-2 | TRBV30 | CAWSVMGARTGELFF
NA | TRBJ2-3 | TRBV30 | CAWKGWRATSTDTQYF
TRBD2 | TRBJ2-3 | TRBV27 | CASSLRLAGGPTDTQYF
TRBD1 | TRBJ1-2 | TRBV7-9 | CASSSLGQGSFNTF
TRBD1 | TRBJ2-7 | TRBV5-6 | CASSLGQGDQRISYEQYF
TRBD2 | TRBJ2-1 | TRBV19 | CASSDQRGGHNEQFF
NA | TRBJ2-7 | TRBV14 | CASSQDTLLGSYEQYF
TRBD2 | TRBJ2-1 | TRBV5-1 | CASLLDPSGRFNEQFF
NA | TRBJ2-3 | TRBV7-6 | CASSSVSGSTDTQYF
TRBD1 | TRBJ1-2 | TRBV7-9 | CASSRQGIGGYTF
TRBD1 | TRBJ1-3 | TRBV6-6 | CASSYSAGGSGNTIYF
NA | TRBJ1-2 | TRBV7-3 | CASSLTRSPGAYGYTF
NA | TRBJ2-6 | TRBV5-3 | CARLGEQSRANVLTF
NA | TRBJ2-7 | TRBV2 | CASSETTVSYEQYF
NA | TRBJ2-7 | TRBV6-1 | CASSSIGEQYF
NA | TRBJ2-3 | TRBV27 | CASSSGFTDTQYF
NA | TRBJ2-7 | TRBV7-2 | CASSINRVLRLYF
NA | TRBJ2-2 | TRBV11-1 | CASSLVPGELFF
NA | TRBJ2-5 | TRBV28 | CASPQRGGPEETQYF
TRBD1 | TRBJ1-6 | TRBV28 | CASSFSGTGYSPLHF
NA | TRBJ1-2 | TRBV7-6 | CASSLVYREPNYGYTF
NA | TRBJ1-6 | TRBV2 | CASSAGSSYNSPLHF
NA | TRBJ2-3 | TRBV7-6 | CASSLVGDTQYF
NA | TRBJ1-2 | TRBV7-2 | CASSLRGLGGYTF
NA | TRBJ1-4 | TRBV15 | CATSRIVGFNEKLFF
TRBD1 | TRBJ1-5 | TRBV6-4 | CASSDRDRDTFNQPQHF
NA | TRBJ2-2 | TRBV11-3 | CASSLVSSPTGELFF
TRBD1 | TRBJ2-3 | TRBV29-1 | CSVEGTGGTDTQYF